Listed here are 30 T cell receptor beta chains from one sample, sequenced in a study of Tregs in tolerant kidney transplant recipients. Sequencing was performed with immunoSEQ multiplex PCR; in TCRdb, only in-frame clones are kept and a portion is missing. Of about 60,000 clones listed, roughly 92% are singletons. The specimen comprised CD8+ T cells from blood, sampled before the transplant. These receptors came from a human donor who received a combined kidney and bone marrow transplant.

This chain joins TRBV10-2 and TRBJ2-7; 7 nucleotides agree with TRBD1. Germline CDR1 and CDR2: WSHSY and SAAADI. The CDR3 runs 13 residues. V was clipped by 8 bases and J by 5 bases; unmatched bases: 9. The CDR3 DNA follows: TGCGCCAGCGGAATGACAGGGTTCCACGAGCAGTACTTC. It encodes CASGMTGFHEQYF.

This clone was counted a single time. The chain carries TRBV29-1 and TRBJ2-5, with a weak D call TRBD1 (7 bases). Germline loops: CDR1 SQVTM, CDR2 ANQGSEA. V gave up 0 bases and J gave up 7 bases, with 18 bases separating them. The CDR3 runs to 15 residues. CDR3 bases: TGCAGCGTTGAAGACCCCGGGACAGTGGGGGGGACCCAGTACTTC. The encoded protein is CSVEDPGTVGGTQYF.

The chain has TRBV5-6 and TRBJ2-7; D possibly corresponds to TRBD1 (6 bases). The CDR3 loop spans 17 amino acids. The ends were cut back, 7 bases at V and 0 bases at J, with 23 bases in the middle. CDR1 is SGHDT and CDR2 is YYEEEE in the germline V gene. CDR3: CASHRATMDDSSYEQYF. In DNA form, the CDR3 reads TGTGCCAGCCACAGGGCCACCATGGACGATAGCTCCTACGAGCAGTACTTC.

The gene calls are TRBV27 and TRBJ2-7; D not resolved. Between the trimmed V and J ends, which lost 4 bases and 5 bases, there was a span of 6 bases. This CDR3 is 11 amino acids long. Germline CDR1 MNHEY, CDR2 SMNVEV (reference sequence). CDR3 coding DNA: TGTGCCAGCAGTTCGGCGGACGAGCAGTACTTC. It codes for CASSSADEQYF.

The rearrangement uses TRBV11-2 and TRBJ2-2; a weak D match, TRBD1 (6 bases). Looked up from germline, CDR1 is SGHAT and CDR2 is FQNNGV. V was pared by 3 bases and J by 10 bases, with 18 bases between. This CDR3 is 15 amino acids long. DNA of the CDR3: TGTGCCAGCAGCTTTTTAAACAGGGAATCAGAGGAGCTGTTTTTT. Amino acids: CASSFLNRESEELFF.

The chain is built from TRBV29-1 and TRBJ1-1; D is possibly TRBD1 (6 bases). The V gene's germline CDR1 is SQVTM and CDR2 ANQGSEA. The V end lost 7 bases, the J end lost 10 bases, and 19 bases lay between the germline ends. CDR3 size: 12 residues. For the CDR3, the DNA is TGCAGCGAACCCCTTAGGGGGACCCGAGCTTTCTTT. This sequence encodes CSEPLRGTRAFF.

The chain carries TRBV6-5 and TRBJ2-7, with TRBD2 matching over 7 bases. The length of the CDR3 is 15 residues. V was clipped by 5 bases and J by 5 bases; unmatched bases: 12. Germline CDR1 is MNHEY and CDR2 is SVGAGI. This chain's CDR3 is CASSLGLVFAHEQYF. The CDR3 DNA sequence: TGTGCCAGCAGTCTAGGACTAGTCTTCGCCCACGAGCAGTACTTC.

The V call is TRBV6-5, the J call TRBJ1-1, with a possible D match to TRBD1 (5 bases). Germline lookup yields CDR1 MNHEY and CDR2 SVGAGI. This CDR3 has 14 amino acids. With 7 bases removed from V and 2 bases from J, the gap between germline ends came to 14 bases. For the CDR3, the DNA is TGTGCCAGCACCCATAGGGGTGGTAACACTGAAGCTTTCTTT. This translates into CASTHRGGNTEAFF.

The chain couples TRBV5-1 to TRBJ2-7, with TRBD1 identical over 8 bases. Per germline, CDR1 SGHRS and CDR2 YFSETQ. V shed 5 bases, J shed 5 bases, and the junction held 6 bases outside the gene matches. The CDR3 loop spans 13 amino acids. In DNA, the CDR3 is TGCGCCAGCAGGATTGACAGGGGCAACGAGCAGTACTTC. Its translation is CASRIDRGNEQYF.

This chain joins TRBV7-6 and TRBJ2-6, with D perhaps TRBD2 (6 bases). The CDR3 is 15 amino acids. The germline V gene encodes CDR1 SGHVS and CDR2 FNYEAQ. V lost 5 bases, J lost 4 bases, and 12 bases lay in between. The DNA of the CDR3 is TGTGCCAGCAGCGGAGGGGTAGTCGGGGCCAACGTCCTGACTTTC. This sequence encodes CASSGGVVGANVLTF. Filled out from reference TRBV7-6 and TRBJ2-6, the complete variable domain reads GAGVSQSPRYKVTKRGQDVALRCDPISGHVSLYWYRQALGQGPEFLTYFNYEAQQDKSGLPNDRFSAERPEGSISTLTIQRTEQRDSAMYRCASSGGVVGANVLTFGAGSRLTVL.

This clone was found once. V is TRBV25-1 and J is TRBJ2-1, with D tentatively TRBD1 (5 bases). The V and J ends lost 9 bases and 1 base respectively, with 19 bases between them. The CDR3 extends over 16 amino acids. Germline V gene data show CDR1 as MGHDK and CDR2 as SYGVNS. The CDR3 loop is CARPPPLTGSYNEQFF. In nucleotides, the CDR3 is TGTGCCAGACCCCCACCTCTCACAGGATCCTACAATGAGCAGTTCTTC.

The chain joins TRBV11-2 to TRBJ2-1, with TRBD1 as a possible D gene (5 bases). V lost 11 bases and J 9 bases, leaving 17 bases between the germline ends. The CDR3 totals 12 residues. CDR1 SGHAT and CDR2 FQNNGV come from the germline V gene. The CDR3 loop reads CALSLGRSEQFF. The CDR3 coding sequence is TGTGCCCTCAGTTTGGGGCGTAGTGAGCAGTTCTTC.

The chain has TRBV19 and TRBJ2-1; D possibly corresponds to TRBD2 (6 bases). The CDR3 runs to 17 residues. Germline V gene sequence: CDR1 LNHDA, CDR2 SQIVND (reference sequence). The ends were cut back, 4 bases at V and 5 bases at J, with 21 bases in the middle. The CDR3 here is CASSTFQAGPPHNEQFF. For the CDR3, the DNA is TGTGCCAGTAGTACCTTTCAGGCGGGACCTCCACACAATGAGCAGTTCTTC.

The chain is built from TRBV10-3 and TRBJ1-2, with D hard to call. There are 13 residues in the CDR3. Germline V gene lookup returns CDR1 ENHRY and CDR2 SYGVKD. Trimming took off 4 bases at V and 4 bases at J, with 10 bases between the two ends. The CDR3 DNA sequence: TGTGCCATCAGTGGCGTGGAGCCCTATGGCTACACCTTC. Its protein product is CAISGVEPYGYTF.

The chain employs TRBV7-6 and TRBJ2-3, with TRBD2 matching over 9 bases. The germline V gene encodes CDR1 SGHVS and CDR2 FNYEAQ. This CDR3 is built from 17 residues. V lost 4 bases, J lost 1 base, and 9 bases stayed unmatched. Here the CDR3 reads CASSYPKAGGGTDTQYF. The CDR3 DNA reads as TGTGCCAGCAGCTATCCCAAGGCGGGAGGGGGCACAGATACGCAGTATTTT.

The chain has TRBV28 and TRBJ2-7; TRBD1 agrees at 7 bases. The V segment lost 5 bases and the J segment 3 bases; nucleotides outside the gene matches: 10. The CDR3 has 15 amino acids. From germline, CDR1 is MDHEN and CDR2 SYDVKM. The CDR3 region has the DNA TGTGCCAGCAGTCCGATCGACAGGGTGAACTACGAGCAGTACTTC. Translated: CASSPIDRVNYEQYF.

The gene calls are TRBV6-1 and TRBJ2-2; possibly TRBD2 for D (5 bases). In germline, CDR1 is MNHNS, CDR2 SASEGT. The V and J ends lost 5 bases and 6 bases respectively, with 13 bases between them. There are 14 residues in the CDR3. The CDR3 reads CASSSSENPGELFF. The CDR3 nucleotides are TGTGCCAGCAGTAGTAGCGAAAACCCCGGGGAGCTGTTTTTT.

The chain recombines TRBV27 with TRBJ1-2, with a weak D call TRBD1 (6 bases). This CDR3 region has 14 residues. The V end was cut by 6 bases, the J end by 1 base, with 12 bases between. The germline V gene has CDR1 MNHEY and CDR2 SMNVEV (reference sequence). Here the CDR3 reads CASRPRQDNYGYTF. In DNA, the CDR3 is TGTGCCAGCAGGCCCCGACAGGATAACTATGGCTACACCTTC.

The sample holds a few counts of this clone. This CDR3 reads CASTGGGAIGNEQFF. In DNA, the CDR3 is TGTGCCAGCACCGGAGGGGGGGCCATCGGCAATGAGCAGTTCTTC. The chain employs TRBV2 and TRBJ2-1; tentative D call: TRBD2 (7 bases). V gave up 7 bases and J gave up 6 bases, with 19 bases separating them. Germline V lookup: CDR1 SNHLY, CDR2 FYNNEI. The CDR3 has 15 amino acids.

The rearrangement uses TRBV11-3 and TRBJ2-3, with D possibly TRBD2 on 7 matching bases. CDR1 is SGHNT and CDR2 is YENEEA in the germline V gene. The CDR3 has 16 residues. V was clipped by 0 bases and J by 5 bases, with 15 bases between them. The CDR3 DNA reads TGTGCCAGCAGCTTAGACCCACGGGGGGCTGAAGATACGCAGTATTTT. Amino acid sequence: CASSLDPRGAEDTQYF.

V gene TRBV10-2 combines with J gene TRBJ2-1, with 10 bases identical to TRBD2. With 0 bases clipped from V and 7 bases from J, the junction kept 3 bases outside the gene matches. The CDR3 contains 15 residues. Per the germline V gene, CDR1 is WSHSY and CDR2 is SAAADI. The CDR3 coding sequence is TGCGCCAGCAGTGAGTCCCGAGCGGGGGGGAATGAGCAGTTCTTC. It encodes CASSESRAGGNEQFF.

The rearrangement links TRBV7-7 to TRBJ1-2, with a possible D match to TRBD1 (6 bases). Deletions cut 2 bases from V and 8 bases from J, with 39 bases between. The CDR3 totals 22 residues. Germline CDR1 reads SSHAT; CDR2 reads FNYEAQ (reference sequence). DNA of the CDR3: TGTGCCAGCAGCTTAAACAGGGTCGGTACTTGGAGATTAAGGCTCTTGGTTGGCGGCTACACCTTC. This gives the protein CASSLNRVGTWRLRLLVGGYTF. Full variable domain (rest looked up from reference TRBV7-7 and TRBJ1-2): GAGVSQSPRYKVTKRGQDVTLRCDPISSHATLYWYQQALGQGPEFLTYFNYEAQPDKSGLPSDRFSAERPEGSISTLTIQRTEQRDSAMYRCASSLNRVGTWRLRLLVGGYTFGSGTRLTVV.

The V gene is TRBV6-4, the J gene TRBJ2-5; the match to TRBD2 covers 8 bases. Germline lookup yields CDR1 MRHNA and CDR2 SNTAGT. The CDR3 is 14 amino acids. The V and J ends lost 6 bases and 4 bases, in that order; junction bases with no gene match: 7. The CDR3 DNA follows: TGTGCCAGCAGATCGACTAGCGAGGCAGAGACCCAGTACTTC. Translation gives CASRSTSEAETQYF.

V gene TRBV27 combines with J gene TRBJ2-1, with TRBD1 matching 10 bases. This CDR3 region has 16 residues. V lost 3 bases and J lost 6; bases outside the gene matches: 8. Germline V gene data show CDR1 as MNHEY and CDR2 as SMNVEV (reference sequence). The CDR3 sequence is CASSLTGGVFRNEQFF. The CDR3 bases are TGTGCCAGCAGTTTGACAGGGGGCGTATTCCGCAATGAGCAGTTCTTC.

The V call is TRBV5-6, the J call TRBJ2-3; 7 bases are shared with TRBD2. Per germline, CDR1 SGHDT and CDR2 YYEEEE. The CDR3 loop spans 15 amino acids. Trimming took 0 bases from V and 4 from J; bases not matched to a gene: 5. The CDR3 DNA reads TGTGCCAGCAGCTTGGGGAGCGGGACGGCAGATACGCAGTATTTT. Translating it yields CASSLGSGTADTQYF.

CDR3 DNA sequence: TGTGCCAGCAGCGGGGTGGGGAGCGGGGACGAGCAGTACTTC. It codes for CASSGVGSGDEQYF. The genes are TRBV7-2 and TRBJ2-7; 7 bases align to TRBD2. The J segment lost 5 bases and the V segment lost 5 bases, leaving 9 bases of the junction unmatched. This CDR3 contains 14 residues. Germline V gives CDR1 SGHTA, CDR2 FQGNSA.

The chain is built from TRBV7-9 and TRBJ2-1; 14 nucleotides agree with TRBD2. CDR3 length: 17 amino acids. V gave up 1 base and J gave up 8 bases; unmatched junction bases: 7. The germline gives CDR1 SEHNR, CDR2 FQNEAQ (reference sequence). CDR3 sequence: CASSLVIKTSGGDEQFF. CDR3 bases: TGTGCCAGCAGCTTAGTGATTAAGACTAGCGGGGGGGATGAGCAGTTCTTC.

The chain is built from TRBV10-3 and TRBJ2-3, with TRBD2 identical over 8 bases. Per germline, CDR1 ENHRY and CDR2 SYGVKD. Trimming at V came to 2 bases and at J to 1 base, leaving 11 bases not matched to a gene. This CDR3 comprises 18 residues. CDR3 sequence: CAISEGPLGAGGTDTQYF. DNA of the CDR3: TGTGCCATCAGTGAGGGCCCCCTGGGAGCGGGGGGCACAGATACGCAGTATTTT.

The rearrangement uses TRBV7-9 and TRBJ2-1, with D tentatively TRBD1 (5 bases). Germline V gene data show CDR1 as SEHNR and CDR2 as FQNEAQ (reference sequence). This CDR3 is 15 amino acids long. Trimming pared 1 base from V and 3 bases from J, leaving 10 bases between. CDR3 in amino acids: CASSLGTTVYNEQFF. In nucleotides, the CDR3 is TGTGCCAGCAGCTTAGGGACAACTGTCTACAATGAGCAGTTCTTC. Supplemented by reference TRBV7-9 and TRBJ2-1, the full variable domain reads DTGVSQNPRHKITKRGQNVTFRCDPISEHNRLYWYRQTLGQGPEFLTYFQNEAQLEKSRLLSDRFSAERPKGSFSTLEIQRTEQGDSAMYLCASSLGTTVYNEQFFGPGTRLTVL.

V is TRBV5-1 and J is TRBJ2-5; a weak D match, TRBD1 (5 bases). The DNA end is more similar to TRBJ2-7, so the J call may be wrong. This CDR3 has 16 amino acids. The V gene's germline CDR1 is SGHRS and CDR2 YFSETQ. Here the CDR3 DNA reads TGCGCCAGCAGCTTGGAGTTGGGGCTGAGCTCCTACGAGCAGTACTTC. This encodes CASSLELGLSSYEQYF.